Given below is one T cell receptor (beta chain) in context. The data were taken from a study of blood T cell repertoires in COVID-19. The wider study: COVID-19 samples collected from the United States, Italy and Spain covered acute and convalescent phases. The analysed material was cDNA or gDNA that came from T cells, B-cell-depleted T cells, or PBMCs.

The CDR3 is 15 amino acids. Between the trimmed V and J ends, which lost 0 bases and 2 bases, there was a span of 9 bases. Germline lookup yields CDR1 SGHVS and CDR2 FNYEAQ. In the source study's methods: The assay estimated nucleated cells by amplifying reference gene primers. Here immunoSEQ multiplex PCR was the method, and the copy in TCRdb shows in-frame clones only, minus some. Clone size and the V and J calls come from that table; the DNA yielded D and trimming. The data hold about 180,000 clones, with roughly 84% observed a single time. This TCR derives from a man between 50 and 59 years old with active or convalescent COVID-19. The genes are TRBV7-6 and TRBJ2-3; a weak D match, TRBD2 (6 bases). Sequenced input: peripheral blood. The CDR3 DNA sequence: TGTGCCAGCAGCTTAGCGGCGGGATTCACAGATACGCAGTATTTT. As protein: CASSLAAGFTDTQYF.